This TCR beta chain was identified in a study of T-cell memory formation after mild COVID-19 (dated by TCRdb to about 2021). Concerning the study at large: TCR sequence clusters from the two donors were largely donor specific. In a couple of donors, T-cell clones that expanded and contracted after mild COVID-19 were tracked by sequencing TCRalpha and TCRbeta repertoires over time. Two young, previously healthy adult volunteers, one female and one male, were included in the cohort. Results the study describes overall, beyond this receptor: The study included only a couple of mild cases, and larger cohorts that include severe cases with pre-infection samples were judged to be necessary. SARS-CoV-2 specificity of the second-wave clones peaking on day 37 was not confirmed. Contracting CD4+ clones were found mainly in CM and EM memory subsets, while CD8+ clones were enriched in EMRA. The detection of some responding clones in pre-infection memory suggests that pre-existing cross-reactive memory T cells joined the SARS-CoV-2 response. From day 15 to 85, contracting clones showed balanced CD4/CD8 phenotypes, whereas a second wave of clones that expanded from day 15 to 37 leaned towards CD4+.

The listed sequencing device is Illumina NovaSeq 6000. TCRalpha and TCRbeta cDNA libraries were constructed by 5'RACE with constant-segment primers, with sample barcodes and unique molecular identifiers being introduced. RNA was extracted from every sample with Trizol reagent. The libraries were amplified in two PCR steps, and the second step added a second sample barcode and Illumina TruSeq adapters. Sequencing of the libraries was done on an Illumina NovaSeq, producing 2 x 150 bp paired-end reads. The authors processed their data as follows. With migec v1.2.7, reads were demultiplexed and then collapsed into UMI-guided consensus sequences. Using mixcr v2.1.11, UMI consensuses were aligned to TRA and TRB V and J templates and then assembled into clonotypes. A clonotype was counted as expanded or contracted only when both edgeR and NoisET called the clonotype significant, with the noise models trained on biological replicates. For edgeR calls, the thresholds were a false discovery rate-adjusted p below 0.01 and a log2 fold-change of 1. As an exploratory analysis of dynamics, max-normalized trajectories of the 1000 most abundant clonotypes were examined by PCA with hierarchical clustering. The CD4 or CD8 phenotype of responding clones was assigned using the separately sequenced CD4+ and CD8+ repertoires. Through fastp at Q25 and MiXCR, TCRdb rebuilt clones from the public reads, retaining in-frame beta chains. Each CDR3 protein gets just one entry, which takes the most common genes and DNA from the rows behind it. V and J calls and clone size were set by TCRdb, not the authors. A total of 300,000 to 400,000 distinct CDR3 sequences appear in this sample, more than 15% of them only once. The top ten hold approximately 20% of the sample.

Counted from cysteine to phenylalanine, this CDR3 has 14 amino acids. Only the CDR3 part of the read is kept: 42 bases, read in frame from the first base. V was cut back by 0 bases and J by 5 bases, leaving a gap of 9 bases between them. CDR1 and CDR2 were assigned from the germline V gene as MGHRA and YSYEKL. Details on this clonotype: This clone's antigen is unknown. No base quality information exists; no much larger clone differs at one position.

Ficoll-Paque density gradient centrifugation was used to isolate PBMCs. The sequence is built from TRBV4-1 and TRBJ2-3; there is no confident call for the D gene. The sequence was collected from a man younger than 35 who had mild COVID-19 (a few samples of this study predate the infection). The sample titles of this study are shuffled in the database, so cell type and time point are left out; the donor was told from shared clones. Input material: PBMCs or a T cell subset sorted from them (not recorded which). Here the CDR3 is given as CASSQERVGDTQYF. The DNA reads as follows: TGCGCCAGCAGCCAAGAACGGGTCGGAGATACGCAGTATTTT.